This TCR beta chain was observed in a study of cytomegalovirus exposure and HLA in healthy donors. At the level of the study: There were fewer than 130 million unique TCR beta sequences, drawn from about 200 million T cells, in an earlier analysis. Study-wide points: Sequencing had likely introduced a cluster of highly shared sequence variants as an artifact. As a later analysis showed, several of the most significant clusters appeared to be linked to common viral pathogens.

CDR1 MNHEY and CDR2 SVGAGI come from the germline V gene. The junction had 11 bases not matched to a gene; V was cut back by 6 bases and J by 7 bases. The CDR3 extends over 14 amino acids. Concerning this clone itself: Its antigen is currently unknown.

The study ran its PCR with 60 Vbeta and 13 Jbeta primers. Using immunoSEQ multiplex PCR, the repertoire was profiled, and TCRdb retains in-frame clones only, with some absent. The sample consists of some 110,000 clones, approximately 80% of them appearing once. The sequenced sample was PBMCs. The source is a man in his forties or fifties in good health and CMV-seropositive. This chain uses TRBV6-5 with TRBJ1-1; 7 bases map to TRBD1. Here the CDR3 DNA reads TGTGCCAGCAGCAGTACAGGGGATCGGGATGAAGCTTTCTTT. It yields the protein CASSSTGDRDEAFF.